This T cell receptor beta chain was profiled in a study of T cell changes during pregnancy in multiple sclerosis. Libraries were prepared by immunoSEQ multiplex PCR; TCRdb keeps only in-frame clonotypes and omits some of them. The sample consists of some 27,000 clones, 85% to 90% of them appearing once. The CDR3 has 15 residues. The J segment lost 5 bases and the V segment lost 0 bases, leaving 8 bases of the junction unmatched. CDR1 SQVTM and CDR2 ANQGSEA come from the germline V gene. This clonotype was obtained from a female donor with multiple sclerosis, enrolled in a pregnancy study. This sequence joins TRBV29-1 and TRBJ2-5; TRBD2 aligns across 8 bases. The sample here was CD8+ T cells from peripheral blood mononuclear cells, taken before pregnancy. For the CDR3, the DNA is TGCAGCGTTGAAGATCGAAATGGCGGGGGGGAGACCCAGTACTTC. It yields the protein CSVEDRNGGGETQYF.